This T cell receptor (beta chain) emerged from a study of radiotherapy plus CTLA-4 blockade in lung cancer. Only in-frame clones appear in the TCRdb table, and some are missing; sequencing was by immunoSEQ multiplex PCR. The data contain 65,000 to 90,000 clones, more than 85% of them singletons. This CDR3 comprises 16 residues. The V end was cut by 0 bases, the J end by 7 bases, with 18 bases between. Germline CDR1 MNHNY, CDR2 SVGAGI (reference sequence). Findings of the study overall: Strongest reported response predictors: early blood clone changes and post-radiation interferon-beta.

Regarding this clone: Its antigen remains unknown.

The source of this sequence is a human donor with non-small cell lung cancer who had stable disease on radiotherapy plus ipilimumab. This specimen consisted of peripheral blood, obtained from a patient treated with radiotherapy plus ipilimumab. The V call is TRBV6-6, the J call TRBJ1-1; maybe TRBD1 (5 bases). This CDR3 reads CASSYSTTEGAGEAFF. The CDR3 bases are TGTGCCAGCAGTTACTCGACAACAGAAGGGGCGGGTGAAGCTTTCTTT.